In its sample, the clone carrying this T cell receptor (beta chain) was seen many times. Its antigen is not known. A UMI-containing oligonucleotide was joined by 3' ligation to the TCR cDNA template. This record comes from a study of naive and memory T cell subsets. Notes on the study in general: The RNA method is potentially sensitive to activation and differentiation changes.

The SP2 primer and nested alpha and beta constant region primers amplified ligated cDNA in four rounds. TCRdb used MiXCR to reprocess the 5' RACE reads, holding one entry per CDR3 protein. This sample yields about 32,000 distinct CDR3 sequences, of which around 17% are seen a single time; 2.6% belongs to the top ten. The sequence came from a female donor in good health.

CDR3 protein: CASSLAPGPTYEQYF. The DNA for the CDR3 is TGTGCCAGCAGCTTAGCGCCCGGGCCAACCTACGAGCAGTACTTC. This chain uses TRBV7-6 with TRBJ2-7, with D unresolved. The CDR3 contains 15 residues. Germline CDR1 reads SGHVS; CDR2 reads FNYEAQ. V was pared by 0 bases and J by 2 bases, with 11 bases between.